The subject of this entry is one T cell receptor beta chain. Its antigen is still unknown. Base quality data are lacking; no much larger clone is found one base away. The source of the sample is a study of Ad26.COV2.S vaccination and SARS-CoV-2 variants (TCRdb year 2021). Context from the whole study: Donors in the vaccine arm were drawn from COV1001, a phase I-IIa trial of Ad26.COV2.S in healthy adults that was multicentre, randomized, double-blind and placebo-controlled. The TCR-sequenced set comprised approximately 30 samples: around 20 Ad26.COV2.S vaccine recipients, 5 placebo recipients and 8 SARS-CoV-2 convalescent individuals. Dosing of Ad26.COV2.S was intramuscular, at either 5x10^10 or 1x10^11 viral particles, delivered as one shot or as two shots spaced 56 days apart. Trial participants were randomized into five groups of five, in which low-dose or high-dose Ad26.COV2.S was given once or twice, or placebo was given on both occasions. The specificity and breadth of SARS-CoV-2-reactive T cell receptors after Ad26.COV2.S vaccination were assessed by TCRbeta repertoire sequencing. Investigators did not know the trial group allocation while performing experiments and assessing outcomes. General conclusions and limits of the study: Comparing responses between vaccine doses or regimens was not something the study was powered to do. Non-spike TCR breadth was comparable between vaccine and placebo recipients, consistent with the vaccine containing only spike. It was noted by the authors that total T cell responses may have been underestimated by the TCR breadth and depth analyses. Higher spike-specific TCR breadth was observed in Ad26.COV2.S recipients than in placebo recipients (P = 0.0014). After vaccination, spike-specific CD8+ and CD4+ T cell responses were reported to show substantial breadth.

CDR1 and CDR2 are read off the germline V gene as SGHVS and FQNEAQ. The germline ends are 10 bases apart after V is trimmed by 0 bases and J by 8 bases. There are 13 amino acids in the CDR3, from cysteine to phenylalanine inclusive. Only CDR3 DNA remains: 39 bases, in frame from the first base. Taken with the paper, the label for treatment or condition translates to: over 15 received Ad26.COV2.S at low or high dose, single or two shots; several received placebo; per-sample allocation not given. For vaccine and placebo recipients, repertoires were sequenced using samples collected on day 63 after the first injection. Cohort 1b enrolled about two dozen adults aged 18-55 years at a single site in Boston, USA, between 29 July and 7 August 2020. Ad26.COV2.S was a replication-incompetent adenovirus type 26 vector expressing a prefusion-stabilized SARS-CoV-2 spike protein from the original Wuhan strain.

The immunoSEQ Assay was used to sequence TCRbeta CDR3 regions. After extraction, genomic DNA underwent amplification by bias-controlled multiplex PCR, followed by high-throughput sequencing. As for how the authors treated the data: To quantify the absolute abundance of every unique TCRbeta CDR3 region, sequences were collapsed and filtered. T cell fraction was estimated by normalization of TCRbeta template counts to usable DNA, with usable DNA being measured through amplification of reference genes present in all nucleated cells. Repertoire TCRs were annotated as SARS-CoV-2-specific when V gene, CDR3 amino acid sequence and J gene were exactly matched to a known reactive TCR set. MIRA supplied the reference SARS-CoV-2 TCR set, which was filtered for enrichment in COVID-19-positive ImmuneCODE repertoires so that public or cross-reactive TCRs were removed. Using the MIRA antigens, annotated TCRs were further analysed by specific ORF or by position within an ORF. Depth was the summed frequency of annotated unique rearrangements, while breadth was defined as annotated unique rearrangements over total unique productive rearrangements. Group comparisons of TCR breadth used two-sided Wilcoxon rank-sum tests. TCRdb retrieved this table from immuneACCESS and kept in-frame rearrangements only. Not all clones are present; in checked studies, unresolved V genes account for under half, and no reason is known for the remainder. V and J calls and clone size are given by that table; D and trimming were obtained from the DNA. For this sample the table gives around 300,000 clones, of which roughly 90% were detected only once. About 5.4% of the sample comes from the top ten.

The receptor chain draws on TRBV7-8 and TRBJ1-1, with the D gene call left open. This specimen was peripheral blood, taken in a trial of Ad26.COV2.S vaccine versus placebo. The clonotype originates from a person aged 18-60 years who received the Ad26.COV2.S COVID-19 vaccine or a placebo. CDR3 reads: CASSLARRGEAFF. The DNA sequence is given as TGTGCCAGCAGCTTAGCGCGTAGAGGGGAAGCTTTCTTT. The full variable domain, with segments outside the CDR3 supplied by the reference TRBV7-8 and TRBJ1-1 proteins, appears as GAGVSQSPRYKVAKRGQDVALRCDPISGHVSLFWYQQALGQGPEFLTYFQNEAQLDKSGLPSDRFFAERPEGSVSTLKIQRTQQEDSAVYLCASSLARRGEAFFGQGTRLTVV.